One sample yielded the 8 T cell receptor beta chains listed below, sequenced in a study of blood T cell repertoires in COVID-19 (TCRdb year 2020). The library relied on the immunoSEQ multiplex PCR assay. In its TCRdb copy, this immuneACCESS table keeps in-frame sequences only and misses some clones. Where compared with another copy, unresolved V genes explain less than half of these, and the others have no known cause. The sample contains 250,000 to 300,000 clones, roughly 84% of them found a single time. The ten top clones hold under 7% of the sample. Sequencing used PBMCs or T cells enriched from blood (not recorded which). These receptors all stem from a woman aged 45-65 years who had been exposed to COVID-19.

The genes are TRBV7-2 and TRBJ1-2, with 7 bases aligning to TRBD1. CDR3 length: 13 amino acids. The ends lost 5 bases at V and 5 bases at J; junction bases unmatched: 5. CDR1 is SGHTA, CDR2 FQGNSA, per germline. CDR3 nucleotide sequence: TGTGCCAGCAGCCCCCAGGGGGGATATGGCTACACCTTC. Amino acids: CASSPQGGYGYTF. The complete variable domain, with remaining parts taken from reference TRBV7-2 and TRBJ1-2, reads GAGVSQSPSNKVTEKGKDVELRCDPISGHTALYWYRQSLGQGLEFLIYFQGNSAPDKSGLPSDRFSAERTGGSVSTLTIQRTQQEDSAVYLCASSPQGGYGYTFGSGTRLTVV.

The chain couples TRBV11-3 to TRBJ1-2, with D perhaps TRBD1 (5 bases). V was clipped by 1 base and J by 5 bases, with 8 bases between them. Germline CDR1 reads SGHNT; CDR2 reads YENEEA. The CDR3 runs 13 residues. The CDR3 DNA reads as TGTGCCAGCAGCTTAGCTGGGGGGTATGGCTACACCTTC. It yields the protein CASSLAGGYGYTF.

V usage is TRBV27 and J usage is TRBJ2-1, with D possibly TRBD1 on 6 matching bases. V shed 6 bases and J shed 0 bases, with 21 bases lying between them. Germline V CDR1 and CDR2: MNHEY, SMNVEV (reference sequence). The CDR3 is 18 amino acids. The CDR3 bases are TGTGCCAGCAGAAAAATCAGAAGGACAGCCTACTCCTACAATGAGCAGTTCTTC. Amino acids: CASRKIRRTAYSYNEQFF.

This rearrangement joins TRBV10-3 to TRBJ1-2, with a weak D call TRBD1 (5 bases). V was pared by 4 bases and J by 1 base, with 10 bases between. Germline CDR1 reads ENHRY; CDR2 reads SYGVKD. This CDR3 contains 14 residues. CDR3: CAISGGAGNYGYTF. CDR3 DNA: TGTGCCATCAGTGGTGGGGCCGGTAACTATGGCTACACCTTC.

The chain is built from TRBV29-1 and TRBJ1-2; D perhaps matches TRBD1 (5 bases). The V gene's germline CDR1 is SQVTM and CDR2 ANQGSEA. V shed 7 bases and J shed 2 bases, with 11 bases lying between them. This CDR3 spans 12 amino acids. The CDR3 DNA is TGCAGCGGGTCGACAGCGAACTATGGCTACACCTTC. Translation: CSGSTANYGYTF.

The DNA of the CDR3 is TGTGCCAGCAGCCAAGAAGGAGGGGGGGCGAATGAGCAGTTCTTC. Protein: CASSQEGGGANEQFF. V gene TRBV4-2 combines with J gene TRBJ2-1, with D tentatively TRBD2 (7 bases). V lost 0 bases, J lost 7 bases, and 13 bases lay in between. This CDR3 has 15 amino acids. Germline values: CDR1 LGHNA, CDR2 YNFKEQ.

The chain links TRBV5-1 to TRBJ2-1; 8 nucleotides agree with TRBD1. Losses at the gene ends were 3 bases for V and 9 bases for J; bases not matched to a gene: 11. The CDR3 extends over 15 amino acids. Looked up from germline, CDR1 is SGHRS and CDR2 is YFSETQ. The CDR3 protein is CASSSRGQEGAEQFF. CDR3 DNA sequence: TGCGCCAGCAGCTCCAGGGGACAGGAAGGGGCTGAGCAGTTCTTC.

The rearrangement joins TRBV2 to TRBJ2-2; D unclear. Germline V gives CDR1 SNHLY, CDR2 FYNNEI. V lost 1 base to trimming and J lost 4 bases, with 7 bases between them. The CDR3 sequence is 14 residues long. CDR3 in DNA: TGTGCCAGCAGTGAAGGGCCGGGCACCGGGGAGCTGTTTTTT. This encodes CASSEGPGTGELFF.